This T cell receptor beta chain was retrieved from a study of memory CD4+ T cells and cytomegalovirus serostatus. The overall study: This sample comes from healthy Belgian adults, several CMV seropositive, approximately 25 seronegative.

A note on this clone: What it binds is unknown.

CDR1 is KGHSH, CDR2 LQKENI, per germline. The CDR3 extends over 17 amino acids. Germline trimming cut 1 base from V and 1 base from J; bases unmatched to any gene: 5. Profiling relied on immunoSEQ multiplex PCR, and the TCRdb table lists in-frame clones only, not all of them. The sample includes around 53,000 clones, over 60% seen only once; the top ten take around 1.5%. The sort gate was single viable CD3+CD4+CD8-CD45RO+ cells for memory CD4+ T cells. Study-level findings and limits: The CMV-associated TCR signature appears largely within the CD4+ memory repertoire.

This TCR was sampled from an adult in good health and CMV-seropositive. The sample comprised memory CD4+ T cells from blood. The chain employs TRBV18 and TRBJ2-3; 10 bases are a match to TRBD2. Here the CDR3 reads CASSPRSGGAGTDTQYF. In DNA form, the CDR3 reads TGTGCCAGCTCACCACGGAGCGGGGGGGCCGGCACAGATACGCAGTATTTT. The entire variable domain, with the rest obtained from reference TRBV18 and TRBJ2-3, is as follows: NAGVMQNPRHLVRRRGQEARLRCSPMKGHSHVYWYRQLPEEGLKFMVYLQKENIIDESGMPKERFSAEFPKEGPSILRIQQVVRGDSAAYFCASSPRSGGAGTDTQYFGPGTRLTVL.